The 27 T cell receptor beta chains in this list originate from one sample, sequenced in a study of blood T cell repertoires in COVID-19. Sequencing used immunoSEQ multiplex PCR; TCRdb keeps in-frame clones, though not all of them. This sample has about 310,000 clones, with around 85% found just once. Sequences were obtained from PBMCs or T cells enriched from blood (not recorded which). These receptors all come from a woman in her 30s who had been exposed to COVID-19.

The V gene is TRBV3-1 (or the pseudogene TRBV3-2), the J gene TRBJ2-2, with TRBD2 matching over 10 bases. The CDR3 consists of 16 residues. Germline lookup yields CDR1 LGHDT and CDR2 YNNKEL (reference sequence). Trimming cost V 3 bases and J 7 bases; bases outside gene matches: 8. The CDR3 region has the DNA TGTGCCAGCAGCCAGGACTCTAGCGGGAGTTACGGGGAGCTGTTTTTT. Translating gives CASSQDSSGSYGELFF.

The gene calls are TRBV15 and TRBJ2-2; tentatively, D is TRBD1 (6 bases). Germline assignment: CDR1 LNHNV and CDR2 YYDKDF (reference sequence). Trimming removed 5 bases from V and 1 base from J, with 14 bases in between. CDR3 length: 16 amino acids. CDR3 residues: CATSLGQLLNTGELFF. The CDR3 DNA reads as TGTGCCACCAGCCTCGGACAGCTACTGAACACCGGGGAGCTGTTTTTT.

This clone was seen once. The V gene is TRBV29-1, the J gene TRBJ2-7; D not resolved. This CDR3 comprises 12 residues. V lost 1 base and J lost 4, with 8 bases in between. Looked up from germline, CDR1 is SQVTM and CDR2 is ANQGSEA. CDR3 sequence reads: CSVEGAGYEQYF. As DNA, the CDR3 is TGCAGCGTTGAAGGGGCTGGATACGAGCAGTACTTC.

The CDR3: CASITENGYTF. The CDR3 bases are TGTGCCAGTATTACCGAGAATGGCTACACCTTC. This chain links TRBV19 with TRBJ1-2; D not certain. Deletions cut 7 bases from V and 6 bases from J, with 9 bases between. The CDR3 loop spans 11 amino acids. Germline V gives CDR1 LNHDA, CDR2 SQIVND (reference sequence).

V gene TRBV2 combines with J gene TRBJ1-6; TRBD1 aligns across 7 bases. CDR3 size: 14 residues. V was pared by 6 bases and J by 5 bases, with 4 bases of the junction left unmatched. CDR1 and CDR2 (germline): SNHLY, FYNNEI. CDR3 amino acids: CASSLDRNNSPLHF. The DNA for the CDR3 is TGTGCCAGCAGCTTGGACAGGAATAATTCACCCCTCCACTTT.

The J gene is TRBJ2-1, the V gene TRBV6-5, with 7 bases that match TRBD2. With V trimmed by 7 bases and J by 4 bases, 7 bases remained unmatched. Germline V gene lookup returns CDR1 MNHEY and CDR2 SVGAGI. This CDR3 comprises 14 residues. The CDR3 bases are TGTGCCAGCACTAGAATGGGGGGGTACAATGAGCAGTTCTTC. It encodes CASTRMGGYNEQFF.

The table lists this clone with a count of one. This sample includes further DNA sequences coding for the same CDR3. This chain links TRBV18 with TRBJ1-5; D is perhaps TRBD1 (5 bases). Trimming pared 3 bases from V and 0 bases from J, leaving 6 bases between. Looked up from germline, CDR1 is KGHSH and CDR2 is LQKENI. The CDR3 covers 14 residues. CDR3 protein: CASSPGLSNQPQHF. The CDR3 DNA reads as TGTGCCAGCTCACCGGGACTTAGCAATCAGCCCCAGCATTTT.

V usage is TRBV6-4 and J usage is TRBJ2-2; 10 bases agree with TRBD1. This CDR3 spans 18 amino acids. Germline assignment: CDR1 MRHNA and CDR2 SNTAGT. J gave up 1 base and V 10 bases, and 15 bases lay outside the gene matches. In DNA form, the CDR3 reads TGTGCCAACCCTCGAAAAGGGACAGGGGACATGAACACCGGGGAGCTGTTTTTT. It codes for CANPRKGTGDMNTGELFF.

V gene TRBV9 combines with J gene TRBJ1-4, with D hard to call. This CDR3 comprises 15 residues. In germline, CDR1 is SGDLS, CDR2 YYNGEE. Trimming pared 0 bases from V and 7 bases from J, leaving 13 bases between. In nucleotides, the CDR3 is TGTGCCAGCAGCGTAGAGGCCAGAAGGAGTGAAAAACTGTTTTTT. Its protein is CASSVEARRSEKLFF.

This chain uses TRBV12-5 with TRBJ2-7; possibly TRBD1 for D (5 bases). Trimming removed 5 bases at V and 0 bases at J, with 8 bases between. CDR3 length: 13 amino acids. Germline V lookup: CDR1 LGHNT, CDR2 FRNRAP. The CDR3 protein is CASGQGFSYEQYF. CDR3 coding DNA: TGTGCTAGTGGTCAGGGTTTCTCCTACGAGCAGTACTTC.

V and J are TRBV11-1 and TRBJ1-1, with a tentative D call TRBD1 (6 bases). This CDR3 contains 14 residues. Trimming pared 3 bases from V and 0 bases from J, leaving 8 bases between. Germline V CDR1 and CDR2: SGHAT, FQDESV (reference sequence). The CDR3 bases are TGTGCCAGCAGCTTCCAGGGGATGAACACTGAAGCTTTCTTT. Translated, it gives CASSFQGMNTEAFF.

The chain links TRBV3-1 (or the pseudogene TRBV3-2) to TRBJ1-2, with TRBD1 matching 7 bases. Germline V CDR1 and CDR2: LGHDT, YNNKEL (reference sequence). J was trimmed by 0 bases and V by 0 bases; bases with no gene match: 4. CDR3 size: 16 residues. The CDR3: CASSQDRGTANYGYTF. The CDR3 bases are TGTGCCAGCAGCCAAGATAGGGGGACAGCTAACTATGGCTACACCTTC.

In this sample, this clone turned up once. This chain links TRBV11-1 with TRBJ2-3, with 7 positions matching TRBD2. V dropped 5 bases and J dropped 2; count of bases not matched to a gene: 4. This CDR3 has 14 amino acids. Germline CDR1 is SGHAT and CDR2 is FQDESV (reference sequence). CDR3 DNA: TGTGCCAGCAGCCGCGGGGGAACCACAGATACGCAGTATTTT. Residues: CASSRGGTTDTQYF.

The CDR3: CASSASGPHSYNEQFF. In DNA form, the CDR3 reads TGTGCCAGCAGTGCTAGCGGTCCCCACTCCTACAATGAGCAGTTCTTC. The chain has TRBV2 and TRBJ2-1; 7 nucleotides agree with TRBD2. J gave up 0 bases and V 4 bases, and 6 bases lay outside the gene matches. The CDR3 consists of 16 residues. CDR1 SNHLY and CDR2 FYNNEI come from the germline V gene.

This chain uses TRBV4-1 with TRBJ2-1; tentative D call: TRBD1 (6 bases). This CDR3 comprises 18 residues. Deletions cut 1 base from V and 1 base from J, with 17 bases between. Germline-derived CDR1 and CDR2 are MGHRA and YSYEKL. CDR3 residues: CASSQGPSGGLSYNEQFF. The DNA for the CDR3 is TGCGCCAGCAGCCAAGGTCCGAGTGGGGGCCTGTCCTACAATGAGCAGTTCTTC.

The V gene is TRBV7-9, the J gene TRBJ2-7, with D perhaps TRBD2 (5 bases). Trimming took 8 bases from V and 4 from J, leaving 15 bases between them. CDR3 length: 13 amino acids. Per germline, CDR1 SEHNR and CDR2 FQNEAQ (reference sequence). As DNA, the CDR3 is TGTGCCAGCCGAGCGGCTAGTGGGTACGAGCAGTACTTC. This codes for CASRAASGYEQYF.

This chain joins TRBV6-5 and TRBJ1-4; 10 bases line up with TRBD1. J was trimmed by 5 bases and V by 4 bases; bases with no gene match: 1. Germline CDR1 MNHEY, CDR2 SVGAGI. The CDR3 has 14 amino acids. The CDR3 loop is CASSWTGGNEKLFF. Written as DNA, the CDR3 is TGTGCCAGCAGTTGGACAGGGGGGAATGAAAAACTGTTTTTT.

The V gene is TRBV7-3, the J gene TRBJ2-7; TRBD1 matches at 9 bases. The CDR3 has 15 amino acids. CDR1 SGHTA and CDR2 FQGTGA come from the germline V gene. Losses at the gene ends were 4 bases for V and 2 bases for J; bases not matched to a gene: 6. CDR3 coding DNA: TGTGCCAGCAGCTCAGGGACAGGGACCCCCTACGAGCAGTACTTC. Translation: CASSSGTGTPYEQYF.

The V call is TRBV9, the J call TRBJ1-1; 8 positions match TRBD1. CDR1 and CDR2 (germline): SGDLS, YYNGEE. Losses at the gene ends were 0 bases for V and 5 bases for J; bases not matched to a gene: 6. The CDR3 runs 15 residues. The CDR3 loop is CASSVAVTGVTEAFF. The CDR3 coding sequence is TGTGCCAGCAGCGTAGCTGTGACAGGGGTGACTGAAGCTTTCTTT.

This clone was seen only once. The chain combines TRBV6-5 with TRBJ2-7; the match to TRBD2 covers 7 bases. The V segment lost 4 bases and the J segment 4 bases; nucleotides outside the gene matches: 4. From germline, CDR1 is MNHEY and CDR2 SVGAGI. The CDR3 spans 13 residues. The CDR3 reads CASSWGGSYEQYF. Here the CDR3 DNA reads TGTGCCAGCAGTTGGGGGGGTTCTTACGAGCAGTACTTC.

This chain links TRBV11-1 with TRBJ1-1, with 7 bases fitting TRBD1. V was clipped by 1 base and J by 1 base; unmatched bases: 3. This CDR3 has 15 amino acids. The germline V gene has CDR1 SGHAT and CDR2 FQDESV (reference sequence). CDR3 DNA: TGTGCCAGCAGCTTAGTACAGGGGAGGAACACTGAAGCTTTCTTT. Residues: CASSLVQGRNTEAFF.

The V call is TRBV3-1 (or the pseudogene TRBV3-2), the J call TRBJ1-1; D is uncertain. V was clipped by 3 bases and J by 4 bases, with 15 bases between them. From germline, CDR1 is LGHDT and CDR2 YNNKEL (reference sequence). The CDR3 is 15 residues long. CDR3: CASSHSNKGGTEAFF. CDR3 sequence (DNA): TGTGCCAGCAGCCATTCCAACAAAGGAGGCACTGAAGCTTTCTTT.

J is TRBJ2-3 and V is TRBV2; D remains unclear. V was trimmed by 6 bases and J by 4 bases, leaving 14 bases between them. This CDR3 has 14 residues. CDR1 is SNHLY, CDR2 FYNNEI, per germline. CDR3 sequence (DNA): TGTGCCAGCAGCGGTATCTCGTTGGCAGATACGCAGTATTTT. The encoded protein is CASSGISLADTQYF.

The chain uses TRBV18 and TRBJ1-2; D perhaps matches TRBD1 (5 bases). With 5 bases removed from V and 4 bases from J, the gap between germline ends came to 14 bases. Germline V gene sequence: CDR1 KGHSH, CDR2 LQKENI. CDR3 size: 14 residues. This CDR3 reads CASSTGPGSYGYTF. CDR3 DNA sequence: TGTGCCAGCTCAACAGGACCCGGGAGCTATGGCTACACCTTC.

The rearrangement links TRBV5-1 to TRBJ1-6, with TRBD1 matching 9 bases. V gave up 3 bases and J gave up 5 bases; unmatched junction bases: 3. The CDR3 is 15 amino acids. The germline V gene encodes CDR1 SGHRS and CDR2 YFSETQ. The CDR3 loop reads CASSSGQGHNSPLHF. DNA of the CDR3: TGCGCCAGCAGCTCGGGACAGGGACATAATTCACCCCTCCACTTT. Variable domain in full (rest from reference TRBV5-1 and TRBJ1-6): KAGVTQTPRYLIKTRGQQVTLSCSPISGHRSVSWYQQTPGQGLQFLFEYFSETQRNKGNFPGRFSGRQFSNSRSEMNVSTLELGDSALYLCASSSGQGHNSPLHFGNGTRLTVT.

The genes are TRBV29-1 and TRBJ2-1; D is possibly TRBD2 (7 bases). Germline V gene lookup returns CDR1 SQVTM and CDR2 ANQGSEA. CDR3 length: 16 residues. This CDR3 reads CTSRGWGGSSYNEQFF. CDR3 nucleotide sequence: TGCACCTCGAGAGGGTGGGGGGGCTCCTCCTACAATGAGCAGTTCTTC.

This clone came up many times. The chain carries TRBV7-8 and TRBJ2-5, with D unclear. The V and J ends lost 3 bases and 0 bases respectively, with 8 bases between them. From germline, CDR1 is SGHVS and CDR2 FQNEAQ. This CDR3 region has 14 residues. For the CDR3, the DNA is TGTGCCAGCAGCTTGACACGACACCAAGAGACCCAGTACTTC. Its translation is CASSLTRHQETQYF.